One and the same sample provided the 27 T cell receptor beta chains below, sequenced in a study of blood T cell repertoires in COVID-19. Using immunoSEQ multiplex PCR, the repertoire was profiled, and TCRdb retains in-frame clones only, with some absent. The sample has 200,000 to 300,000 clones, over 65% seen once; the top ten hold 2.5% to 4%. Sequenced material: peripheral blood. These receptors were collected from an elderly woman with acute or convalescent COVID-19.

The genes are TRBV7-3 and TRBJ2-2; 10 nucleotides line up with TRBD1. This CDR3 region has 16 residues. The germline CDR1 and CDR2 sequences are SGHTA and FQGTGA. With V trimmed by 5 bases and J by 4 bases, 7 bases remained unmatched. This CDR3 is CASSTGQGVGTGELFF. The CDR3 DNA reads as TGTGCCAGCAGCACTGGACAGGGGGTCGGCACCGGGGAGCTGTTTTTT.

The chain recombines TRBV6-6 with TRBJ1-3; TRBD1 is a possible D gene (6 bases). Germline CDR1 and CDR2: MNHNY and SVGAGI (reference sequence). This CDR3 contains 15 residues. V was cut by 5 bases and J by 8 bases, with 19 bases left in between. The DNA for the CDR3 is TGTGCCAGCAGTCGGGACACGACCTCCGCGTACACCATATATTTT. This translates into CASSRDTTSAYTIYF.

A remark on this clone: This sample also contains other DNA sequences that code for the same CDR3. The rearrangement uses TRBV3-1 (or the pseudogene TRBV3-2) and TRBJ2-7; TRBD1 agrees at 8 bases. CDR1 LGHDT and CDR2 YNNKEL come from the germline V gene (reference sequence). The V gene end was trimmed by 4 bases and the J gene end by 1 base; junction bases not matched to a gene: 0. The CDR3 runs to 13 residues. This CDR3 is CASSRQGSYEQYF. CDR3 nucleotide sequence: TGTGCCAGCAGCCGACAGGGGTCCTACGAGCAGTACTTC.

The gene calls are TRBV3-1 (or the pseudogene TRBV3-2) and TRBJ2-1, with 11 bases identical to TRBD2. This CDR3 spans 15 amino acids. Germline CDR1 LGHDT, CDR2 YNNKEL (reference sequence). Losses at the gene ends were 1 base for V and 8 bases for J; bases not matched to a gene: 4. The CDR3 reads CASSQGLAGRDEQFF. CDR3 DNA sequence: TGTGCCAGCAGCCAAGGACTAGCGGGAAGGGATGAGCAGTTCTTC.

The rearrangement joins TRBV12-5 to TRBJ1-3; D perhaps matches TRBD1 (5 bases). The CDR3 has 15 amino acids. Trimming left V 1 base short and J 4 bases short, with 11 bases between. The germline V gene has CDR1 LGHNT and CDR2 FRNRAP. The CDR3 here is CASGLGRALGNTIYF. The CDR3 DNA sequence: TGTGCTAGTGGTTTGGGCAGGGCTTTAGGAAACACCATATATTTT.

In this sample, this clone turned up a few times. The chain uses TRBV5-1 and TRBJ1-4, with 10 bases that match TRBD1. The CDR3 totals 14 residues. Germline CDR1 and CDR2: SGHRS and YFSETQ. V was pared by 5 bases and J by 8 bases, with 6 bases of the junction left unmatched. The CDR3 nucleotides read TGCGCCAGCAGAAGCGGGACAGGGGTAGAAAAACTGTTTTTT. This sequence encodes CASRSGTGVEKLFF.

The CDR3 DNA reads TGTGCCAGCAGCGGGACAGCTAAAGATACGCAGTATTTT. Its protein is CASSGTAKDTQYF. This sequence joins TRBV6-5 and TRBJ2-3; TRBD1 matches 7 bases. V shed 6 bases and J 5 bases; nucleotides not matched to a gene: 5. Germline assignment: CDR1 MNHEY and CDR2 SVGAGI. There are 13 residues in the CDR3.

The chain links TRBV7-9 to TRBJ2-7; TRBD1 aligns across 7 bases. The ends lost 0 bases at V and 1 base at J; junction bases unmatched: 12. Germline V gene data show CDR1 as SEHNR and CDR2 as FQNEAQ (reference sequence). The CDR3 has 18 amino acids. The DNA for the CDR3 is TGTGCCAGCAGCTTAGCGCTTAGACAGGGTCTTTCTTCCTACGAGCAGTACTTC. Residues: CASSLALRQGLSSYEQYF.

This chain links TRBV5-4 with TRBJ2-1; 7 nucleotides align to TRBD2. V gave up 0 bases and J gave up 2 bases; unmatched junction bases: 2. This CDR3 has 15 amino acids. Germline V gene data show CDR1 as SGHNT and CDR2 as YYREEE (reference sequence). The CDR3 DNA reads TGTGCCAGCAGCTTGGAGAGCGGGGCCTACAATGAGCAGTTCTTC. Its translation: CASSLESGAYNEQFF.

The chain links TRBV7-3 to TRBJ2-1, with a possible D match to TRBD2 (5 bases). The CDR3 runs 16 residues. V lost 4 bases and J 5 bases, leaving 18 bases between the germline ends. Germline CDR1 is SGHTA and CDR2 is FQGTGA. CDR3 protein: CASSSTSLVRDNEQFF. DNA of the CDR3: TGTGCCAGCAGCTCGACATCACTAGTTCGCGACAATGAGCAGTTCTTC.

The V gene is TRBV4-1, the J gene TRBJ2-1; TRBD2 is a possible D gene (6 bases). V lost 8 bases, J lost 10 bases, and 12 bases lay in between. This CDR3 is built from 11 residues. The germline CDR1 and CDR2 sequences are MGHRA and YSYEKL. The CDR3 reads CASRAAGEQFF. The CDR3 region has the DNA TGCGCCAGCCGGGCCGCGGGGGAGCAGTTCTTC.

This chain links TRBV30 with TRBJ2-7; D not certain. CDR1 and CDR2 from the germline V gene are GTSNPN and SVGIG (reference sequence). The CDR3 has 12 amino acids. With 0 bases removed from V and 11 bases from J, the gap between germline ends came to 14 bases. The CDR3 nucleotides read TGTGCCTGGAGTGTACAGCCCGGTGGTAAGTACTTC. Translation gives CAWSVQPGGKYF.

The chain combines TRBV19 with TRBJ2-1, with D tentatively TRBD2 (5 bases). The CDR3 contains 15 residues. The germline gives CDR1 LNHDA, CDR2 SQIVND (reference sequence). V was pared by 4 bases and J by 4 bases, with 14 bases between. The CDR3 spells CASSNQPPGYNEQFF. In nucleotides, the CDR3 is TGTGCCAGTAGTAACCAGCCTCCGGGGTACAATGAGCAGTTCTTC.

CDR3 sequence: CASSRTSGGPNSYEQYF. CDR3 coding DNA: TGTGCCAGCAGTCGGACTAGCGGGGGCCCTAACTCCTACGAGCAGTACTTC. The gene calls are TRBV3-1 (or the pseudogene TRBV3-2) and TRBJ2-7, with 13 bases lining up with TRBD2. Germline V gene lookup returns CDR1 LGHDT and CDR2 YNNKEL (reference sequence). The CDR3 runs 17 residues. The junction had 8 bases not matched to a gene; V was cut back by 6 bases and J by 0 bases.

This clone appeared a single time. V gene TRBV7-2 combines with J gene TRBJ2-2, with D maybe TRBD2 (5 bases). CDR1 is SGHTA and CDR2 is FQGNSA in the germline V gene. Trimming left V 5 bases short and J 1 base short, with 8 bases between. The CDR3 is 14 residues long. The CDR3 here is CASSRSVNTGELFF. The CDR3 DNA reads TGTGCCAGCAGCCGTAGCGTGAACACCGGGGAGCTGTTTTTT.

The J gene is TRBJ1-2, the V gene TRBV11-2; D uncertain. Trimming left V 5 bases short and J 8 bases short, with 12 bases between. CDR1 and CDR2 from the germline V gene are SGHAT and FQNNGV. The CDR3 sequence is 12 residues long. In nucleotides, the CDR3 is TGTGCCAGCAGCGCTCAGGTTCGAGGCTACACCTTC. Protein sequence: CASSAQVRGYTF. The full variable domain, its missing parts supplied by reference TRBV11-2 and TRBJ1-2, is EAGVAQSPRYKIIEKRQSVAFWCNPISGHATLYWYQQILGQGPKLLIQFQNNGVVDDSQLPKDRFSAERLKGVDSTLKIQPAKLEDSAVYLCASSAQVRGYTFGSGTRLTVV.

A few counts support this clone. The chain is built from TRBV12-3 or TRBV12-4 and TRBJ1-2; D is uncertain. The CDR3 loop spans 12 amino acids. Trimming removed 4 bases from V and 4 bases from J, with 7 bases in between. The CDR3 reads CASSSQPYGYTF. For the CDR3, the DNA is TGTGCCAGCAGTTCACAGCCCTATGGCTACACCTTC.

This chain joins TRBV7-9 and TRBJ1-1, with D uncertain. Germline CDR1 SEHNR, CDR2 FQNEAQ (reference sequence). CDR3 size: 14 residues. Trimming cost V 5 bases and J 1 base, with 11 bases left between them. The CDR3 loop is CASSLDNANTEAFF. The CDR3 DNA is TGTGCCAGCAGCCTCGACAACGCGAACACTGAAGCTTTCTTT.

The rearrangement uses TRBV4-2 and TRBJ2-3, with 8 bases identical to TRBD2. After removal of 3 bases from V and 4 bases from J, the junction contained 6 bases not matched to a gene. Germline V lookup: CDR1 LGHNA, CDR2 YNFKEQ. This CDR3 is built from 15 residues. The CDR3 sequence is CASSQASGWADTQYF. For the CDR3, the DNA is TGTGCCAGCAGCCAGGCTAGCGGGTGGGCAGATACGCAGTATTTT.

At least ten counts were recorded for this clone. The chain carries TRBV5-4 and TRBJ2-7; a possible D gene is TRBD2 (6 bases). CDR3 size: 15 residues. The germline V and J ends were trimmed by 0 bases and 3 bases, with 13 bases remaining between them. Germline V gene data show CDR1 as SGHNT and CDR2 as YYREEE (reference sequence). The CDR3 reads CASSLEAGRNYEQYF. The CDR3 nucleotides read TGTGCCAGCAGCTTGGAGGCGGGACGGAACTACGAGCAGTACTTC.

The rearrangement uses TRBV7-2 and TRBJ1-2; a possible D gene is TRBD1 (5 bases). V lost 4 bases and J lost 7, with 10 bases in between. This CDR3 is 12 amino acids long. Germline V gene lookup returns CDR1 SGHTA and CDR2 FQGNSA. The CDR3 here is CASSSGGGGYTF. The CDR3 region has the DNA TGTGCCAGCAGCTCCGGGGGAGGTGGCTACACCTTC.

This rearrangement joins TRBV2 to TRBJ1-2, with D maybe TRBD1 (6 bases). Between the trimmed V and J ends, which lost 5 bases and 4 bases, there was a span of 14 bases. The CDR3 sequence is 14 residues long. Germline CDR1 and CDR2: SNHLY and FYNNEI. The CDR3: CASSIQGPGYGYTF. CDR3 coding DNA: TGTGCCAGCAGTATACAGGGTCCCGGCTATGGCTACACCTTC.

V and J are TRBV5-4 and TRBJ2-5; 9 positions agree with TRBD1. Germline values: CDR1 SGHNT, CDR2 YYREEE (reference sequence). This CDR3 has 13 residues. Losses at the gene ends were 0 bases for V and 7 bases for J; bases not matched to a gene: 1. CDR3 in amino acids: CASSLGTGVTQYF. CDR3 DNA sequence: TGTGCCAGCAGCTTGGGGACAGGGGTGACCCAGTACTTC.

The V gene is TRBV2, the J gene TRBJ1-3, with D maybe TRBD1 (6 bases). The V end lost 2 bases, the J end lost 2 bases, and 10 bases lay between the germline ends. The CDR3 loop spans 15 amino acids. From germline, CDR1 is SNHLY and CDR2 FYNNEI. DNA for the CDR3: TGTGCCAGCAGTGAAAGCAGGGGAACTGGAAACACCATATATTTT. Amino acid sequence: CASSESRGTGNTIYF.

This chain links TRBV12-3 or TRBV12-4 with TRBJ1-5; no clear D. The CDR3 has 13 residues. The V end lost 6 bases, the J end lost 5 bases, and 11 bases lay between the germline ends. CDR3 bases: TGTGCCAGCAGCCGGGGTGGGCATCAGCCCCAGCATTTT. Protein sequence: CASSRGGHQPQHF.

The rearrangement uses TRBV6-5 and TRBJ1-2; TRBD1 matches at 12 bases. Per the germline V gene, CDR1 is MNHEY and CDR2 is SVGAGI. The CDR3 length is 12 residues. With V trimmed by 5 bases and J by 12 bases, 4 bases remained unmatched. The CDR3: CASSRDRGQDTF. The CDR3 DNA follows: TGTGCCAGCAGTAGGGACAGGGGGCAAGACACCTTC.

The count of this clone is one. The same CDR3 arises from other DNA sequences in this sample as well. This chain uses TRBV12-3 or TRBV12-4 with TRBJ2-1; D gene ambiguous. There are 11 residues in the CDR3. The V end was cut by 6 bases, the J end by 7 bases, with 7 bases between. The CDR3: CASSLRNEQFF. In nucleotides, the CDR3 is TGTGCCAGCAGCCTAAGAAATGAGCAGTTCTTC.